These 14 T cell receptor beta chains originate from one sample sequenced in a study of early T cells in non-severe SARS-CoV-2 infection. TCRdb re-derived calls from the 5' RACE reads in MiXCR, one entry per CDR3 protein. The sample includes about 50,000 distinct CDR3 sequences, roughly an eighth of them seen just once. The sample consisted of whole blood. Receptor source: an adult who was a healthcare worker with PCR-confirmed SARS-CoV-2 infection or an uninfected control (not recorded which).

This clonotype was seen repeatedly, ten times or more. The chain uses TRBV5-1 and TRBJ1-6; weak D call: TRBD1 (6 bases). V was trimmed by 3 bases and J by 9 bases, leaving 13 bases between them. Germline V lookup: CDR1 SGHRS, CDR2 YFSETQ. The CDR3 spans 14 residues. CDR3 coding DNA: TGCGCCAGCAGCTCGGAACAGGGACTTTCACCCCTCCACTTT. This translates into CASSSEQGLSPLHF.

This clonotype was observed many times. CDR3 bases: TGTGCCAGCAGCGCGGGGACTAGTTCCTACGAGCAGTACTTC. This encodes CASSAGTSSYEQYF. The V gene is TRBV9, the J gene TRBJ2-7; 8 bases fit TRBD2. Per germline, CDR1 SGDLS and CDR2 YYNGEE. With 3 bases clipped from V and 1 base from J, the junction kept 3 bases outside the gene matches. The CDR3 is 14 residues long.

This clonotype was found many times. The chain has TRBV9 and TRBJ2-3; 14 positions agree with TRBD2. The V and J ends lost 3 bases and 5 bases, in that order; junction bases with no gene match: 8. CDR3 length equals 17 residues. Germline CDR1 is SGDLS and CDR2 is YYNGEE. DNA for the CDR3: TGTGCCAGCAGCGCCAAAAGGGGGACTAGCGGGAGAGATACGCAGTATTTT. Translating gives CASSAKRGTSGRDTQYF.

This clonotype has at least ten counts. The chain couples TRBV20-1 to TRBJ2-7, with D perhaps matching TRBD2 (7 bases). CDR1 is DFQATT, CDR2 SNEGSKA, per germline (reference sequence). V lost 2 bases, J lost 6 bases, and 14 bases lay in between. The CDR3 has 13 amino acids. This CDR3 is CSARRWRGGEQYF. DNA for the CDR3: TGCAGTGCTAGAAGGTGGAGGGGGGGCGAGCAGTACTTC.

The chain is built from TRBV2 and TRBJ1-1; no reliable D call. Trimming shortened V by 10 bases and J by 0 bases, and 12 bases separated the two germline ends. In germline, CDR1 is SNHLY, CDR2 FYNNEI. The CDR3 runs to 13 residues. This chain's CDR3 is CATHRLLNTEAFF. The CDR3 DNA follows: TGTGCCACCCACCGACTATTGAACACTGAAGCTTTCTTT.

This clonotype came up many times. The chain uses TRBV20-1 and TRBJ1-6, with 10 bases fitting TRBD1. V was clipped by 1 base and J by 8 bases; unmatched bases: 5. The CDR3 covers 15 residues. The germline V gene has CDR1 DFQATT and CDR2 SNEGSKA (reference sequence). The chain's CDR3 is CSARVDRGLHSPLHF. CDR3 DNA: TGCAGTGCTAGAGTTGACAGGGGGCTTCATTCACCCCTCCACTTT.

V and J are TRBV29-1 and TRBJ2-7; the match to TRBD1 covers 10 bases. The CDR3 is 16 residues long. V lost 4 bases, J lost 2 bases, and 11 bases stayed unmatched. The germline CDR1 and CDR2 sequences are SQVTM and ANQGSEA. The CDR3 here is CSVGLRGDRGTYEQYF. The CDR3 bases are TGCAGCGTTGGCTTACGAGGGGACAGGGGCACCTACGAGCAGTACTTC.

This clonotype was seen a single time. V is TRBV4-1 and J is TRBJ1-1; D not certain. The ends were cut back, 1 base at V and 9 bases at J, with 12 bases in the middle. The CDR3 has 13 amino acids. Germline V gene lookup returns CDR1 MGHRA and CDR2 YSYEKL. CDR3 DNA sequence: TGCGCCAGCAGCCAAGGGGCAGTTACGAAAGCTTTCTTT. Residues: CASSQGAVTKAFF.

This clonotype was observed a few times. The chain carries TRBV12-3 or TRBV12-4 and TRBJ1-1; no reliable D call. Trimming took off 4 bases at V and 3 bases at J, with 0 bases between the two ends. The CDR3 loop spans 10 amino acids. The CDR3 DNA follows: TGTGCCAGCAGTTACACTGAAGCTTTCTTT. This sequence encodes CASSYTEAFF.

The chain employs TRBV6-6 and TRBJ2-1, with 7 bases aligning to TRBD2. Germline V lookup: CDR1 MNHNY, CDR2 SVGAGI (reference sequence). Unmatched junction bases numbered 7, after V lost 5 bases and J lost 9 bases. The CDR3 runs 13 residues. In nucleotides, the CDR3 is TGTGCCAGCAGTCTAGGAGGGACTACTGAGCAGTTCTTC. Its protein product is CASSLGGTTEQFF.

The chain combines TRBV25-1 with TRBJ1-3; no clear D gene. With 5 bases removed from V and 6 bases from J, the gap between germline ends came to 8 bases. The CDR3 runs to 12 residues. Germline V gives CDR1 MGHDK, CDR2 SYGVNS. The CDR3, as DNA: TGTGCCAGCAGTTCAAGCGAAAACACCATATATTTT. It specifies CASSSSENTIYF.

This clonotype was detected many times. The chain is built from TRBV7-6 and TRBJ1-6; perhaps TRBD1 as D (5 bases). Trimming stripped 0 bases from V and 10 bases from J, with 19 bases between. The CDR3 contains 17 residues. The germline V gene has CDR1 SGHVS and CDR2 FNYEAQ. The CDR3 reads CASSLALGPAGGSPLHF. The CDR3 DNA reads TGTGCCAGCAGCTTAGCATTGGGACCCGCCGGTGGATCACCCCTCCACTTT.

The CDR3, as DNA: TGTGCCAGCAGTTTCTGGGAACCCCCCTACGAGCAGTACTTC. This encodes CASSFWEPPYEQYF. The J gene is TRBJ2-7, the V gene TRBV5-5; no clear D. V was clipped by 5 bases and J by 2 bases, with 14 bases between them. This CDR3 is built from 14 residues. The germline V gene encodes CDR1 SGHKS and CDR2 YYEKEE (reference sequence). The variable domain in full, with the rest retrieved from reference TRBV5-5 and TRBJ2-7, is DAGVTQSPTHLIKTRGQQVTLRCSPISGHKSVSWYQQVLGQGPQFIFQYYEKEERGRGNFPDRFSARQFPNYSSELNVNALLLGDSALYLCASSFWEPPYEQYFGPGTRLTVT.

This clonotype was seen a few times. The chain is built from TRBV4-2 and TRBJ2-5; 9 bases are a match to TRBD1. The CDR3 runs 16 residues. J lost 3 bases, V lost 1 base, and 6 bases had no gene match. Germline values: CDR1 LGHNA, CDR2 YNFKEQ. The CDR3 region is CASSQGQGEGEETQYF. In DNA, the CDR3 is TGTGCCAGCAGCCAAGGACAGGGGGAAGGGGAAGAGACCCAGTACTTC.